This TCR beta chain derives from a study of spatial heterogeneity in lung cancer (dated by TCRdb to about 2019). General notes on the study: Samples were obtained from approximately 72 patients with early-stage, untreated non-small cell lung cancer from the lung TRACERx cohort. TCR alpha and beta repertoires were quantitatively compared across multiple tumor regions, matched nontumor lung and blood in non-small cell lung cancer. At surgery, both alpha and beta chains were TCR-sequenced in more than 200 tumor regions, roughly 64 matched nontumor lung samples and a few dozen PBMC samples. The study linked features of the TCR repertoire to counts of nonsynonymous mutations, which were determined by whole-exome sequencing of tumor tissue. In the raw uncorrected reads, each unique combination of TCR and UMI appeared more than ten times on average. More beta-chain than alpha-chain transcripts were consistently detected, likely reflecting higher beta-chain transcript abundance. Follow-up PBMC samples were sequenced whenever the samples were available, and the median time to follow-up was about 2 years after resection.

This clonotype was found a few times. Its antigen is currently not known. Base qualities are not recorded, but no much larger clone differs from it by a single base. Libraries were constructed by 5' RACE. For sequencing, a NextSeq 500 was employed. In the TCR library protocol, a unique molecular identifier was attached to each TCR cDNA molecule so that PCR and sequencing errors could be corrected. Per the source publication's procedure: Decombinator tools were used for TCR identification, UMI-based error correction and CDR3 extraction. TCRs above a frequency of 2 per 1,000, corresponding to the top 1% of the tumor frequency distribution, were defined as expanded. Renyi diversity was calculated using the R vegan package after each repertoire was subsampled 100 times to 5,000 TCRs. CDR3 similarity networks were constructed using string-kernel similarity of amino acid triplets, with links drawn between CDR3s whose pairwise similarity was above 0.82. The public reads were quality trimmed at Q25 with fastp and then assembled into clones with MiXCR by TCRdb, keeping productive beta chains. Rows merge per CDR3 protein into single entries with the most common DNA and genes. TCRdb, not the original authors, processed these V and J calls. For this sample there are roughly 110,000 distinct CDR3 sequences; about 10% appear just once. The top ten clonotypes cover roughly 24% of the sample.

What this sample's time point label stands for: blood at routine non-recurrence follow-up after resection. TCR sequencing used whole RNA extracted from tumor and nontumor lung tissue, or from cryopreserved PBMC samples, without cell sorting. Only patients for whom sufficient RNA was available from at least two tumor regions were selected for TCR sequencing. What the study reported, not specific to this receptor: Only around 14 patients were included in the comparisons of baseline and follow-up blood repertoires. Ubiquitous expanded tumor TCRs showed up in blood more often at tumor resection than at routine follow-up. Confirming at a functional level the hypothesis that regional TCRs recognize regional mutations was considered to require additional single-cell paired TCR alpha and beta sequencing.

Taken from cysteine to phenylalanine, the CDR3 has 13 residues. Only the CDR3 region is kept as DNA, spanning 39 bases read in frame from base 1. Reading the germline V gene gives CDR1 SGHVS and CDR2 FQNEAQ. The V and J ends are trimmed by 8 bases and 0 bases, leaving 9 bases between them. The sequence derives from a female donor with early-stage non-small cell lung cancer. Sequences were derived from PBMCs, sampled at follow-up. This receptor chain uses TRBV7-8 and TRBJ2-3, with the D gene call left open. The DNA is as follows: TGTGCCAGCCTGGCGCGTAGCACAGATACGCAGTATTTT. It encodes CASLARSTDTQYF. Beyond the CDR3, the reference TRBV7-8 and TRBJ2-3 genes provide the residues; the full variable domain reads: GAGVSQSPRYKVAKRGQDVALRCDPISGHVSLFWYQQALGQGPEFLTYFQNEAQLDKSGLPSDRFFAERPEGSVSTLKIQRTQQEDSAVYLCASLARSTDTQYFGPGTRLTVL.